The clone carrying this T cell receptor (beta chain) was counted ten times or more. Its antigen is undetermined. Researchers made TCR cDNA using 5'RACE template switching, and this step added a universal primer site and UMIs. TCRdb reanalysed the 5' RACE reads using MiXCR and keeps one entry per CDR3 protein. The sample lists roughly 150,000 distinct CDR3 sequences; less than 9.5% were seen once. This sample stems from a study of T cells after yellow fever vaccination. Study overall: With SMART-Seq v4 Ultra Low Input, the fractions containing low cell numbers were prepared.

Points from the study as a whole: Compared with primary, the secondary response was weaker and peaked at day 5, not 15.

The CDR3 has 14 amino acids. Trimming cost V 5 bases and J 7 bases, with 17 bases left between them. In germline, CDR1 is LGHDT, CDR2 YNNKEL (reference sequence). Here the sequenced sample was CD4+ T cells sorted from PBMCs, taken 5 days after the yellow fever booster vaccination. This chain uses TRBV3-1 with TRBJ1-2; a possible D gene is TRBD1 (6 bases). This TCR came from a young man who received the YFV17D yellow fever vaccine. The CDR3 DNA is TGTGCCAGCAGCTACCGACAGGCTAGTAGTGGCTACACCTTC. Translating gives CASSYRQASSGYTF. Full variable domain (outside the CDR3, taken from reference TRBV3-1 and TRBJ1-2): DTAVSQTPKYLVTQMGNDKSIKCEQNLGHDTMYWYKQDSKKFLKIMFSYNNKELIINETVPNRFSPKSPDKAHLNLHINSLELGDSAVYFCASSYRQASSGYTFGSGTRLTVV.